Each of the 10 T cell receptor beta chains below was sequenced from the same sample in a study of shared clonotypes between healthy human individuals (dated by TCRdb to about 2020). Library preparation used the immunoSEQ multiplex PCR assay. TCRdb mirrors the immuneACCESS table, restricted to in-frame sequences. Some clones are absent from its copies; in checked studies, under half trace to an unresolved V gene, and the reason for the others is unknown. The sample includes under 650,000 clones, with roughly 95% observed a single time. Clones ranked in the top ten supply approximately 0.062% of the sample. Sequencing was done on a sample of naive CD4+ T cells sorted from blood. This sample's cell subset or site label indicates: CD45RA+ positively selected. The receptors stem from a woman aged 25 to 39 in good health.

The rearrangement links TRBV5-6 to TRBJ1-1; 10 bases line up with TRBD1. The CDR3 extends over 15 amino acids. The germline gives CDR1 SGHDT, CDR2 YYEEEE. Trimming cost V 4 bases and J 1 base; bases outside gene matches: 4. This CDR3 is CASSPRDRGNTEAFF. CDR3 DNA: TGTGCCAGCAGCCCCCGGGACAGGGGGAACACTGAAGCTTTCTTT.

V gene TRBV4-1 combines with J gene TRBJ2-2; tentatively, D is TRBD2 (6 bases). Trimming removed 0 bases at V and 1 base at J, with 9 bases between. CDR3 length equals 16 residues. CDR1 is MGHRA and CDR2 is YSYEKL in the germline V gene. The CDR3: CASSQEGSGNTGELFF. The CDR3 bases are TGCGCCAGCAGCCAAGAAGGTAGCGGGAACACCGGGGAGCTGTTTTTT.

V is TRBV6-5 and J is TRBJ2-2, with D maybe TRBD1 (6 bases). This CDR3 has 12 residues. In germline, CDR1 is MNHEY, CDR2 SVGAGI. With 7 bases removed from V and 6 bases from J, the gap between germline ends came to 9 bases. This CDR3 reads CASTTGSGELFF. CDR3 in DNA: TGTGCCAGCACAACAGGGTCCGGGGAGCTGTTTTTT.

The V gene is TRBV18, the J gene TRBJ2-7, with D possibly matching TRBD1 (6 bases). Germline V gene lookup returns CDR1 KGHSH and CDR2 LQKENI. The CDR3 sequence is 16 residues long. V was trimmed by 6 bases and J by 0 bases, leaving 18 bases between them. As DNA, the CDR3 is TGTGCCAGCTCCCGCTCGCTGGGGGCCGACTCCTACGAGCAGTACTTC. Its translation is CASSRSLGADSYEQYF.

This chain links TRBV28 with TRBJ2-5, with 7 positions matching TRBD2. Germline trimming cut 7 bases from V and 4 bases from J; bases unmatched to any gene: 12. CDR1 MDHEN and CDR2 SYDVKM come from the germline V gene. This CDR3 spans 15 amino acids. DNA for the CDR3: TGTGCCAGCACTCTGGGGGGGAAATGGAGAGAGACCCAGTACTTC. This gives the protein CASTLGGKWRETQYF.

The V gene is TRBV2, the J gene TRBJ2-5; D gene unclear. The length of the CDR3 is 11 residues. V was cut by 8 bases and J by 3 bases, with 7 bases left in between. The germline V gene encodes CDR1 SNHLY and CDR2 FYNNEI. The CDR3: CASQHEETQYF. The CDR3 DNA is TGTGCCAGCCAACACGAAGAGACCCAGTACTTC.

The genes are TRBV28 and TRBJ1-5; D not certain. The length of the CDR3 is 14 residues. The V end lost 4 bases, the J end lost 2 bases, and 9 bases lay between the germline ends. Germline CDR1 MDHEN, CDR2 SYDVKM. CDR3 amino acids: CASSSPVGNQPQHF. The CDR3 bases are TGTGCCAGCAGTTCCCCAGTGGGCAATCAGCCCCAGCATTTT.

The V gene is TRBV6-5, the J gene TRBJ2-2; D might be TRBD2 (7 bases). The CDR3 has 14 amino acids. CDR1 is MNHEY and CDR2 is SVGAGI in the germline V gene. With 8 bases removed from V and 3 bases from J, the gap between germline ends came to 13 bases. This CDR3 reads CASLGGGHTGELFF. The CDR3 DNA reads TGTGCCAGCTTAGGGGGAGGGCACACCGGGGAGCTGTTTTTT.

This clone has a single count. J is TRBJ2-5 and V is TRBV11-2; D may match TRBD1 or TRBD2 (5 bases each). The J call may be faulty, since TRBJ2-7 better matches the DNA end. CDR1 and CDR2 from the germline V gene are SGHAT and FQNNGV. This CDR3 contains 16 residues. CDR3: CASSLDEGPQSYEQYF. The CDR3, as DNA: TGTGCCAGCAGCTTGGACGAGGGGCCCCAATCCTACGAGCAGTACTTC.

The rearrangement joins TRBV7-2 to TRBJ1-1, with 8 bases lining up with TRBD1. The CDR3 totals 14 residues. Germline trimming cut 3 bases from V and 1 base from J; bases unmatched to any gene: 1. Germline V gene lookup returns CDR1 SGHTA and CDR2 FQGNSA. The chain's CDR3 is CASSFDRGNTEAFF. CDR3 bases: TGTGCCAGCAGCTTCGACAGGGGGAACACTGAAGCTTTCTTT.